This TCR beta chain comes out of a study of T cell repertoires in cytomegalovirus infection. Overall study findings and caveats: CMV-specific HLA-C-restricted TCR beta clonotypes dominated the ex vivo response.

This clonotype was counted between two and nine times. Its specificity is unknown. One entry per CDR3 protein, called by TCRdb with MiXCR from the reads. The sample holds around 490,000 distinct CDR3 sequences, around 27% seen once. This CDR3 spans 13 amino acids. The germline V gene has CDR1 SGHTA and CDR2 FQGNSA. The V segment lost 5 bases and the J segment 7 bases; nucleotides outside the gene matches: 7. The chain carries TRBV7-2 and TRBJ1-2; the match to TRBD1 covers 7 bases. The material sequenced was PBMCs. The origin of this receptor is a human donor in good health (CMV status not recorded). Some clones in this sample may be carry-over from other donors' samples. CDR3 in amino acids: CASSPPTGIGYTF. The CDR3 nucleotides are TGTGCCAGCAGCCCACCGACAGGGATTGGCTACACCTTC.